These 8 T cell receptor beta chains originate from one sample sequenced in a study of radiation and T cells in renal cell carcinoma. Sequenced by immunoSEQ multiplex PCR; TCRdb stores in-frame clones only, minus some. The table has over 60,000 clones, roughly 85% seen once; the top ten hold 20% to 25%. Specified time point: blood 2 weeks post-SBRT. Noted treatment: 15 Gy SBRT to primary tumor, nephrectomy 4 weeks later. Sequenced material: blood, taken from a patient whose treatment included radiotherapy and nephrectomy. The receptors shown here come from a woman aged 50 to 60 with renal cell carcinoma.

The rearrangement joins TRBV18 to TRBJ2-1; tentatively, D is TRBD1 (6 bases). Trimming took off 2 bases at V and 7 bases at J, with 12 bases between the two ends. CDR3 size: 14 residues. Germline CDR1 reads KGHSH; CDR2 reads LQKENI. The CDR3 sequence is CASSPFAGDNEQFF. The CDR3, as DNA: TGTGCCAGCTCACCATTTGCAGGGGATAATGAGCAGTTCTTC.

V and J are TRBV30 and TRBJ2-5; D might be TRBD1 (5 bases). The CDR3 spans 13 residues. The germline V gene has CDR1 GTSNPN and CDR2 SVGIG (reference sequence). CDR3 nucleotides: TGTAGGGGTGGGTACCGACAAAGAGAGACCCAGTACTTC. Its translation: CRGGYRQRETQYF.

The J gene is TRBJ1-2, the V gene TRBV28; perhaps TRBD1 as D (5 bases). The CDR3 consists of 15 residues. With 5 bases removed from V and 7 bases from J, the gap between germline ends came to 20 bases. CDR1 and CDR2 (germline): MDHEN, SYDVKM. The CDR3 region is CASSLLTGGRAGYTF. In nucleotides, the CDR3 is TGTGCCAGCAGTCTATTAACCGGGGGGAGGGCTGGCTACACCTTC.

The V and J genes are TRBV11-2 and TRBJ2-3; 13 positions agree with TRBD2. In germline, CDR1 is SGHAT, CDR2 FQNNGV. With 2 bases clipped from V and 5 bases from J, the junction kept 7 bases outside the gene matches. This CDR3 comprises 17 residues. CDR3 region: CASSLLGTSGIRDTQYF. CDR3 nucleotide sequence: TGTGCCAGCAGCTTACTTGGGACTAGCGGGATCAGAGATACGCAGTATTTT.

Concerning this clone itself: Mismatch with germline at one junction end may stem from a read error. The chain combines TRBV6-5 with TRBJ2-7; TRBD1 agrees at 7 bases. The CDR3 spans 9 residues. In germline, CDR1 is MNHEY, CDR2 SVGAGI. The DNA of the CDR3 is TGTGCCAGTAAACCGGGACAGACGTTC. It translates to CASKPGQTF.

The V call is TRBV7-8, the J call TRBJ1-1; TRBD1 aligns across 10 bases. The CDR3 has 17 residues. Germline V gene sequence: CDR1 SGHVS, CDR2 FQNEAQ. The ends lost 2 bases at V and 0 bases at J; junction bases unmatched: 6. In nucleotides, the CDR3 is TGTGCCAGCAGCTTACTCCGACAGGGGGCTGTGAACACTGAAGCTTTCTTT. Its translation: CASSLLRQGAVNTEAFF.

The chain uses TRBV19 and TRBJ1-1; no reliable D call. Per the germline V gene, CDR1 is LNHDA and CDR2 is SQIVND (reference sequence). V lost 6 bases to trimming and J lost 1 base, with 9 bases between them. The CDR3 is made up of 13 amino acids. CDR3 bases: TGTGCCAGTAGCCTGGGAGCGAACACTGAAGCTTTCTTT. Its translation: CASSLGANTEAFF.

The chain is built from TRBV10-2 and TRBJ1-2, with D perhaps TRBD1 (6 bases). Trimming pared 3 bases from V and 8 bases from J, leaving 16 bases between. CDR3 length: 14 residues. CDR1 and CDR2 (germline): WSHSY, SAAADI. The chain's CDR3 is CASSDGRGARGYTF. The CDR3 DNA follows: TGCGCCAGCAGTGACGGCAGGGGCGCCCGGGGCTACACCTTC.